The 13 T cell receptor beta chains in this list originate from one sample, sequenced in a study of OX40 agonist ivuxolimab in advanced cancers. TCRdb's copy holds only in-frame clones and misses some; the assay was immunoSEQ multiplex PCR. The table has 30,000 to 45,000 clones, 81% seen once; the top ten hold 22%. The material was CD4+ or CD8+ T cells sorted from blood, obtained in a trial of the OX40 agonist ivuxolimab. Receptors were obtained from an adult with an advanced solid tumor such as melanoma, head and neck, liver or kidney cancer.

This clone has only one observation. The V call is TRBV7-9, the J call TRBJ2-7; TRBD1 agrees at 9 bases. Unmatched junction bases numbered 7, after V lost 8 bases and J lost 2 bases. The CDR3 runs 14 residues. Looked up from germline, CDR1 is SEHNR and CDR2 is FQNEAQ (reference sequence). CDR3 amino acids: CASEARDRAYEQYF. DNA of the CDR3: TGTGCCAGCGAGGCTAGGGACAGGGCCTACGAGCAGTACTTC. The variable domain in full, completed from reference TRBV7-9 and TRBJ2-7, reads DTGVSQNPRHKITKRGQNVTFRCDPISEHNRLYWYRQTLGQGPEFLTYFQNEAQLEKSRLLSDRFSAERPKGSFSTLEIQRTEQGDSAMYLCASEARDRAYEQYFGPGTRLTVT.

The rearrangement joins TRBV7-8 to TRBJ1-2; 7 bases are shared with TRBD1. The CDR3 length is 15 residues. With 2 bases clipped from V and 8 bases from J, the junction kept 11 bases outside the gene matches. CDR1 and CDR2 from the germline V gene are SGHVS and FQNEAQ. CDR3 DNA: TGTGCCAGCAGCTTACCGAACAGGGGAGAGAGGGGCTACACCTTC. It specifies CASSLPNRGERGYTF.

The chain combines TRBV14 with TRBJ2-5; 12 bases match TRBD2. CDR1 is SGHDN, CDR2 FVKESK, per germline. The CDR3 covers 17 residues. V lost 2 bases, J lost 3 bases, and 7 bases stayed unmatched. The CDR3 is CASSQPFRLAGEETQYF. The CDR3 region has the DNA TGTGCCAGCAGCCAACCTTTTAGACTAGCGGGGGAAGAGACCCAGTACTTC.

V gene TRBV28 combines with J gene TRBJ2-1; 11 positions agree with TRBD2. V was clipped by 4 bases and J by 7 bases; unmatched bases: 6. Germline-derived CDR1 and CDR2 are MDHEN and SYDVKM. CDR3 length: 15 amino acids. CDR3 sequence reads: CASSSTSGRLNEQFF. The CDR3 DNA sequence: TGTGCCAGCAGTTCCACTAGCGGGAGACTAAATGAGCAGTTCTTC.

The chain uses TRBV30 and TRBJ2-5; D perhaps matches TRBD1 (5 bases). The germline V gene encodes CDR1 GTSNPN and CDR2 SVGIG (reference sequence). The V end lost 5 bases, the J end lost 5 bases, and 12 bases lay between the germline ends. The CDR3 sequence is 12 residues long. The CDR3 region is CAWDPKGETQYF. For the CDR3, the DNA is TGTGCCTGGGATCCGAAGGGGGAGACCCAGTACTTC.

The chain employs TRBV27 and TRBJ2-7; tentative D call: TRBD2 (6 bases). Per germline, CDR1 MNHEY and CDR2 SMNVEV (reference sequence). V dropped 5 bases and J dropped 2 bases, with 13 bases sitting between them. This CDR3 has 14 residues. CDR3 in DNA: TGTGCCAGCAGTCTGGGGACTTCTACCTACGAGCAGTACTTC. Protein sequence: CASSLGTSTYEQYF.

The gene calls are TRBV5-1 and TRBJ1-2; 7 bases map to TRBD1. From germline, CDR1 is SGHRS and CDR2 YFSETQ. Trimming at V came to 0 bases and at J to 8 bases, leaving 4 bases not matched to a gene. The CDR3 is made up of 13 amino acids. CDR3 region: CASSLAQGGGYTF. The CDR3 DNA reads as TGCGCCAGCAGCTTGGCGCAGGGGGGAGGCTACACCTTC. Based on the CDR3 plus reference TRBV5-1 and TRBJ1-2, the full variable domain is KAGVTQTPRYLIKTRGQQVTLSCSPISGHRSVSWYQQTPGQGLQFLFEYFSETQRNKGNFPGRFSGRQFSNSRSEMNVSTLELGDSALYLCASSLAQGGGYTFGSGTRLTVV.

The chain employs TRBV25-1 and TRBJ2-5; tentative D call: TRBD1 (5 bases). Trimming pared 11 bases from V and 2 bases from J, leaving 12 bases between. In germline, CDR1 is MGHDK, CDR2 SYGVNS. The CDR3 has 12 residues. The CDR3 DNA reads TGTGCCGAGGAAGGACAACAAGAGACCCAGTACTTC. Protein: CAEEGQQETQYF.

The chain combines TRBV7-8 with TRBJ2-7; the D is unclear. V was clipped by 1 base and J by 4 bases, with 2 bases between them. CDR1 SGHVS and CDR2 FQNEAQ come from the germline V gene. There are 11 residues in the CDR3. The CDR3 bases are TGTGCCAGCAGCTTAGTGTACGAGCAGTACTTC. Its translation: CASSLVYEQYF. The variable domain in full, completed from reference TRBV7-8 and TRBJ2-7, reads GAGVSQSPRYKVAKRGQDVALRCDPISGHVSLFWYQQALGQGPEFLTYFQNEAQLDKSGLPSDRFFAERPEGSVSTLKIQRTQQEDSAVYLCASSLVYEQYFGPGTRLTVT.

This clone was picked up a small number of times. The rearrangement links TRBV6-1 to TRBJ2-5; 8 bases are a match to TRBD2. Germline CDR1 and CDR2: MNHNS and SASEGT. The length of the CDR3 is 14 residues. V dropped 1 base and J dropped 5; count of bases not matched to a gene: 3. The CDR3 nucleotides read TGTGCCAGCAGTGAAGTTAAGCGGGGGGAGACCCAGTACTTC. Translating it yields CASSEVKRGETQYF.

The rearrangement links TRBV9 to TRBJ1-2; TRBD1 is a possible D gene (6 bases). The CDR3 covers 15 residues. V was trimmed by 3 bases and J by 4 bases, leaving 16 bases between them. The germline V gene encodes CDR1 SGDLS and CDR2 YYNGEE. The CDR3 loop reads CASSAMPGTPYGYTF. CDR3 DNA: TGTGCCAGCAGCGCAATGCCCGGGACACCCTATGGCTACACCTTC.

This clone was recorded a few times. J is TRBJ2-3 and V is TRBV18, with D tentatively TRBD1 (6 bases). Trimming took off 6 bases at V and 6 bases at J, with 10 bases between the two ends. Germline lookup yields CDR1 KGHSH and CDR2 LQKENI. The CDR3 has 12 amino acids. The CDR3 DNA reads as TGTGCCAGCTCTCAGGGGCGGGATACGCAGTATTTT. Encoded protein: CASSQGRDTQYF.

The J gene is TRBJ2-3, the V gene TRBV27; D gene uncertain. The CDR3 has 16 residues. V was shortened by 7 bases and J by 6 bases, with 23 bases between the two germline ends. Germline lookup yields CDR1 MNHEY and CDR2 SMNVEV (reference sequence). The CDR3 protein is CASTTSRATGLDTQYF. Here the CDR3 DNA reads TGTGCCAGCACCACGTCCAGAGCGACCGGCCTCGATACGCAGTATTTT.